Presented here are 32 T cell receptor beta chains from one specimen sequenced in a study of cytotoxic CD8 clonotypes in ibrutinib-treated CLL. Here immunoSEQ multiplex PCR was the method, and the copy in TCRdb shows in-frame clones only, minus some. In the table there are 35,000 or so clones, 70% to 75% of which are singletons. This material consisted of PBMCs, taken at disease progression, from a patient treated with ibrutinib. The receptor source for this set is a human donor with chronic lymphocytic leukemia.

This clone has more than one count but fewer than ten. V usage is TRBV5-1 and J usage is TRBJ2-3; 11 nucleotides match TRBD1. Trimming at V came to 5 bases and at J to 3 bases, leaving 5 bases not matched to a gene. CDR1 and CDR2 from the germline V gene are SGHRS and YFSETQ. The CDR3 has 15 residues. CDR3 DNA sequence: TGCGCCAGCAGTTGGGACAGGGGGACGACAGATACGCAGTATTTT. Encoded protein: CASSWDRGTTDTQYF. The whole variable domain, remainder taken from reference TRBV5-1 and TRBJ2-3, is KAGVTQTPRYLIKTRGQQVTLSCSPISGHRSVSWYQQTPGQGLQFLFEYFSETQRNKGNFPGRFSGRQFSNSRSEMNVSTLELGDSALYLCASSWDRGTTDTQYFGPGTRLTVL.

This clone is a singleton in its sample. V is TRBV6-1 and J is TRBJ1-2; 7 nucleotides agree with TRBD1. Germline V lookup: CDR1 MNHNS, CDR2 SASEGT. The length of the CDR3 is 15 residues. V gave up 5 bases and J gave up 3 bases; unmatched junction bases: 9. The chain's CDR3 is CASSPDRDYHYGYTF. As DNA, the CDR3 is TGTGCCAGCAGTCCTGACAGGGATTACCACTATGGCTACACCTTC.

The rearrangement joins TRBV7-2 to TRBJ1-1, with no clear D. The CDR3 runs to 16 residues. V lost 1 base, J lost 1 base, and 13 bases lay in between. Germline V gene lookup returns CDR1 SGHTA and CDR2 FQGNSA. This chain's CDR3 is CASSLGHLLGNTEAFF. The CDR3 coding sequence is TGTGCCAGCAGCTTAGGACATCTACTGGGGAACACTGAAGCTTTCTTT. The complete variable domain, with remaining parts taken from reference TRBV7-2 and TRBJ1-1, reads GAGVSQSPSNKVTEKGKDVELRCDPISGHTALYWYRQSLGQGLEFLIYFQGNSAPDKSGLPSDRFSAERTGGSVSTLTIQRTQQEDSAVYLCASSLGHLLGNTEAFFGQGTRLTVV.

The genes are TRBV19 and TRBJ2-1; possibly TRBD1 for D (6 bases). The CDR3 covers 14 residues. Trimming pared 5 bases from V and 5 bases from J, leaving 13 bases between. Germline-derived CDR1 and CDR2 are LNHDA and SQIVND (reference sequence). CDR3 nucleotides: TGTGCCAGTAGTCTCGACAGGCTAGACAATGAGCAGTTCTTC. Translated, it gives CASSLDRLDNEQFF.

The chain combines TRBV5-5 with TRBJ2-5, with D possibly called TRBD1 or TRBD2 (5 bases each). Germline V gene lookup returns CDR1 SGHKS and CDR2 YYEKEE (reference sequence). V lost 3 bases and J lost 1, with 7 bases in between. There are 13 residues in the CDR3. The CDR3 here is CASSWGTQETQYF. CDR3 nucleotides: TGTGCCAGCAGCTGGGGGACCCAAGAGACCCAGTACTTC.

DNA for the CDR3: TGTGCCAGCAGTTCGGGACTAGCGGGGGCAGAGACCCAGTACTTC. It codes for CASSSGLAGAETQYF. The rearrangement uses TRBV27 and TRBJ2-5, with TRBD2 identical over 14 bases. Germline CDR1 is MNHEY and CDR2 is SMNVEV (reference sequence). CDR3 length: 15 residues. J lost 4 bases, V lost 4 bases, and 2 bases had no gene match.

This clone is labeled as medium-sized. The V and J genes are TRBV2 and TRBJ1-5; D is perhaps TRBD1 (5 bases). Deletions cut 2 bases from V and 5 bases from J, with 16 bases between. Germline lookup yields CDR1 SNHLY and CDR2 FYNNEI. CDR3 length equals 16 residues. Written as DNA, the CDR3 is TGTGCCAGCAGTGAAACGGGCCCAGGGAGCTATCAGCCCCAGCATTTT. Protein product: CASSETGPGSYQPQHF. The full variable domain, in which reference TRBV2 and TRBJ1-5 provide the parts outside the CDR3, is EPEVTQTPSHQVTQMGQEVILRCVPISNHLYFYWYRQILGQKVEFLVSFYNNEISEKSEIFDDQFSVERPDGSNFTLKIRSTKLEDSAMYFCASSETGPGSYQPQHFGDGTRLSIL.

This clone was recorded only once. At one boundary the junction diverges from the germline segment, which might be a read error. This rearrangement joins TRBV5-4 to TRBJ2-7; TRBD2 is a possible D gene (6 bases). The CDR3 runs to 14 residues. CDR1 and CDR2 from the germline V gene are SGHNT and YYREEE (reference sequence). CDR3 nucleotide sequence: TGCGCCAGCAGCGACCGGGACCGGGGGAACGAGCAGTACTTC. Protein: CASSDRDRGNEQYF.

This rearrangement joins TRBV9 to TRBJ2-5, with D hard to call. Trimming took off 1 base at V and 2 bases at J, with 9 bases between the two ends. This CDR3 has 14 amino acids. Germline loops: CDR1 SGDLS, CDR2 YYNGEE. The CDR3: CASSVKDLQETQYF. In nucleotides, the CDR3 is TGTGCCAGCAGCGTAAAAGACCTTCAAGAGACCCAGTACTTC. Complete variable domain (other parts from reference TRBV9 and TRBJ2-5): DSGVTQTPKHLITATGQRVTLRCSPRSGDLSVYWYQQSLDQGLQFLIQYYNGEERAKGNILERFSAQQFPDLHSELNLSSLELGDSALYFCASSVKDLQETQYFGPGTRLLVL.

This chain links TRBV5-3 with TRBJ1-3; D uncertain. TRBV5-3 is assigned to the ORF class and has an uncertain function. The CDR3 extends over 12 amino acids. The ends were cut back, 3 bases at V and 0 bases at J, with 1 base in the middle. The CDR3 DNA is TGTGCCAGAAGCTACTCTGGAAACACCATATATTTT. This encodes CARSYSGNTIYF.

This clone has a single count. This sequence joins TRBV2 and TRBJ2-7; D unresolved. The CDR3 has 11 residues. V dropped 10 bases and J dropped 3 bases, with 10 bases sitting between them. Looked up from germline, CDR1 is SNHLY and CDR2 is FYNNEI. The CDR3 loop is CATRVDYEQYF. CDR3 sequence (DNA): TGTGCCACCCGAGTAGACTACGAGCAGTACTTC.

Relative to its sample, this clone is medium-sized. The chain couples TRBV18 to TRBJ1-2; a possible D gene is TRBD1 (5 bases). The V end was cut by 3 bases, the J end by 7 bases, with 15 bases between. The CDR3 sequence is 14 residues long. Per germline, CDR1 KGHSH and CDR2 LQKENI. The DNA for the CDR3 is TGTGCCAGCTCACCGGACAAGGCTTTTTTTGGCTACACCTTC. Its protein product is CASSPDKAFFGYTF.

The J gene is TRBJ1-1, the V gene TRBV19, with D perhaps matching TRBD1 (5 bases). The V and J ends lost 5 bases and 3 bases respectively, with 13 bases between them. CDR3 length: 14 amino acids. CDR1 is LNHDA and CDR2 is SQIVND in the germline V gene (reference sequence). This CDR3 reads CASSGTDHYTEAFF. In DNA, the CDR3 is TGTGCCAGTAGTGGGACGGACCACTACACTGAAGCTTTCTTT.

The chain links TRBV19 to TRBJ2-5; tentative D call: TRBD2 (6 bases). Germline CDR1 and CDR2: LNHDA and SQIVND (reference sequence). This CDR3 is 15 amino acids long. V gave up 9 bases and J gave up 3 bases, with 20 bases separating them. CDR3 amino acids: CASRPRDLIKETQYF. DNA for the CDR3: TGTGCCAGCCGACCCCGGGACTTGATAAAAGAGACCCAGTACTTC.

V and J are TRBV19 and TRBJ1-1; a weak D match, TRBD1 (5 bases). Germline values: CDR1 LNHDA, CDR2 SQIVND (reference sequence). CDR3 length equals 14 residues. V dropped 7 bases and J dropped 1 base, with 13 bases sitting between them. The CDR3 sequence is CASKRGQGNTEAFF. DNA for the CDR3: TGTGCCAGTAAAAGGGGTCAGGGGAACACTGAAGCTTTCTTT.

This clone appeared a few times. CDR3: CASITTGDSPLHF. The DNA for the CDR3 is TGTGCCAGCATCACGACGGGGGATTCACCCCTCCACTTT. The chain joins TRBV6-5 to TRBJ1-6; D might be TRBD1 (5 bases). V dropped 7 bases and J dropped 8 bases, with 12 bases sitting between them. The CDR3 is 13 amino acids. Germline CDR1 MNHEY, CDR2 SVGAGI.

This clone was seen once. The chain has TRBV2 and TRBJ1-5; tentatively, D is TRBD1 (6 bases). V was shortened by 7 bases and J by 1 base, with 17 bases between the two germline ends. CDR3 length: 16 residues. The germline CDR1 and CDR2 sequences are SNHLY and FYNNEI. CDR3 DNA: TGTGCCAGCAAGAGGACAGCCCAAGCCAGCAATCAGCCCCAGCATTTT. Protein: CASKRTAQASNQPQHF. The whole variable domain, filled in from reference TRBV2 and TRBJ1-5, reads EPEVTQTPSHQVTQMGQEVILRCVPISNHLYFYWYRQILGQKVEFLVSFYNNEISEKSEIFDDQFSVERPDGSNFTLKIRSTKLEDSAMYFCASKRTAQASNQPQHFGDGTRLSIL.

This chain connects TRBV6-1 to TRBJ2-3; D ambiguous. V was pared by 8 bases and J by 3 bases, with 12 bases between. This CDR3 comprises 13 residues. Germline assignment: CDR1 MNHNS and CDR2 SASEGT. CDR3 loop: CASAPWGTDTQYF. Here the CDR3 DNA reads TGTGCCAGCGCCCCTTGGGGTACAGATACGCAGTATTTT.

V is TRBV5-8 and J is TRBJ1-2; the D gene is possibly TRBD1 (5 bases). The CDR3 length is 15 residues. CDR1 and CDR2 from the germline V gene are SGHTS and YDEGEE. V shed 1 base and J shed 7 bases, with 17 bases lying between them. In DNA form, the CDR3 reads TGTGCCAGCAGCTTGAAGGGGCAGGGAGTAGGTGGCTACACCTTC. This encodes CASSLKGQGVGGYTF.

The chain joins TRBV19 to TRBJ1-1, with TRBD1 matching 7 bases. Looked up from germline, CDR1 is LNHDA and CDR2 is SQIVND (reference sequence). V was clipped by 6 bases and J by 2 bases; unmatched bases: 6. The CDR3 runs 14 residues. CDR3 protein: CASRTGQTNTEAFF. The CDR3, as DNA: TGTGCCAGTAGAACGGGACAGACTAACACTGAAGCTTTCTTT.

The gene calls are TRBV7-9 and TRBJ1-1; the D is unclear. The CDR3 contains 18 residues. Germline CDR1 is SEHNR and CDR2 is FQNEAQ (reference sequence). Trimming stripped 2 bases from V and 0 bases from J, with 19 bases between. CDR3 nucleotide sequence: TGTGCCAGCAGCTTAACGTGTGACGGAGGGAGAATGAACACTGAAGCTTTCTTT. Residues: CASSLTCDGGRMNTEAFF.

This clone was recorded a few times. J is TRBJ2-7 and V is TRBV6-1; D possibly uses TRBD1 or TRBD2 (5 bases each). The CDR3 sequence is 14 residues long. Deletions cut 0 bases from V and 0 bases from J, with 6 bases between. Per the germline V gene, CDR1 is MNHNS and CDR2 is SASEGT. The CDR3, as DNA: TGTGCCAGCAGTGAAGCGGGGGTCTCCTACGAGCAGTACTTC. This encodes CASSEAGVSYEQYF.

The chain links TRBV5-4 to TRBJ2-1, with 8 bases aligning to TRBD1. Germline V gives CDR1 SGHNT, CDR2 YYREEE (reference sequence). The junction had 10 bases not matched to a gene; V was cut back by 0 bases and J by 5 bases. CDR3 length: 17 residues. The CDR3 DNA sequence: TGTGCCAGCAGCTTGGGGCAGGGGGCGCGTGGGGACAATGAGCAGTTCTTC. Amino acids: CASSLGQGARGDNEQFF.

The chain has TRBV5-1 and TRBJ2-2; D remains ambiguous. V dropped 5 bases and J dropped 5 bases, with 10 bases sitting between them. The length of the CDR3 is 13 residues. The V gene's germline CDR1 is SGHRS and CDR2 YFSETQ. The CDR3 region has the DNA TGCGCCAGCAGAGGGTCGGTTACCGGGGAGCTGTTTTTT. Protein product: CASRGSVTGELFF. The variable domain in full, completed from reference TRBV5-1 and TRBJ2-2, reads KAGVTQTPRYLIKTRGQQVTLSCSPISGHRSVSWYQQTPGQGLQFLFEYFSETQRNKGNFPGRFSGRQFSNSRSEMNVSTLELGDSALYLCASRGSVTGELFFGEGSRLTVL.

The chain combines TRBV6-5 with TRBJ1-6, with D tentatively TRBD1 (6 bases). Trimming shortened V by 5 bases and J by 6 bases, and 11 bases separated the two germline ends. The CDR3 has 14 amino acids. Germline V gene sequence: CDR1 MNHEY, CDR2 SVGAGI. The CDR3 here is CASSLRDINSPLHF. In nucleotides, the CDR3 is TGTGCCAGCAGTCTACGGGACATTAATTCACCCCTCCACTTT.

The chain uses TRBV5-1 and TRBJ2-7; 9 bases match TRBD2. The germline V gene has CDR1 SGHRS and CDR2 YFSETQ. Trimming cost V 4 bases and J 2 bases; bases outside gene matches: 7. The CDR3 runs to 15 residues. For the CDR3, the DNA is TGCGCCAGCAGCCTTGGACTAGCGTCAGCCTACGAGCAGTACTTC. It encodes CASSLGLASAYEQYF.

A remark on this clone: The junction departs from germline at one end; a sequencing error may be responsible. The V and J genes are TRBV5-1 and TRBJ1-6; D may be TRBD1 (6 bases). This CDR3 spans 14 amino acids. The germline gives CDR1 SGHRS, CDR2 YFSETQ. In DNA form, the CDR3 reads TGTGCCAGCTCTGGGGGCAGCTATAATTCACCCCTCCACTTT. Protein: CASSGGSYNSPLHF.

The chain links TRBV7-9 to TRBJ2-3; D not certain. The CDR3 consists of 12 residues. Per germline, CDR1 SEHNR and CDR2 FQNEAQ (reference sequence). Trimming shortened V by 5 bases and J by 5 bases, and 8 bases separated the two germline ends. CDR3 coding DNA: TGTGCCAGCAGCCCCTCGGGAGATACGCAGTATTTT. Translation gives CASSPSGDTQYF. The full variable domain, its missing parts supplied by reference TRBV7-9 and TRBJ2-3, is DTGVSQNPRHKITKRGQNVTFRCDPISEHNRLYWYRQTLGQGPEFLTYFQNEAQLEKSRLLSDRFSAERPKGSFSTLEIQRTEQGDSAMYLCASSPSGDTQYFGPGTRLTVL.

The chain carries TRBV5-1 and TRBJ2-2, with D perhaps TRBD2 (7 bases). CDR3 length: 13 residues. The germline V gene encodes CDR1 SGHRS and CDR2 YFSETQ. V lost 5 bases to trimming and J lost 10 bases, with 15 bases between them. The CDR3 protein is CASRGRGPEELFF. The DNA of the CDR3 is TGCGCCAGCAGAGGGCGGGGGCCGGAGGAGCTGTTTTTT.

A word on this clone: Germline and junction disagree at one end, which may indicate a read error. This chain uses TRBV25-1 with TRBJ1-2; tentative D call: TRBD1 (6 bases). Per germline, CDR1 MGHDK and CDR2 SYGVNS. The CDR3 extends over 14 amino acids. In DNA, the CDR3 is TGTGCCAGCAGTGTGGACAGCCAATTCTATGGCTGCACCTTC. It is translated as CASSVDSQFYGCTF.

This chain connects TRBV5-8 to TRBJ1-2, with TRBD1 matching over 7 bases. This CDR3 region has 15 residues. Germline CDR1 is SGHTS and CDR2 is YDEGEE. With 5 bases clipped from V and 4 bases from J, the junction kept 11 bases outside the gene matches. Here the CDR3 DNA reads TGTGCCAGCAGACGGTCCCCAGACAGGGTCTATGGCTACACCTTC. It translates to CASRRSPDRVYGYTF.

The table lists this clone with many counts. The chain recombines TRBV2 with TRBJ2-1; D is unresolved. Germline CDR1 and CDR2: SNHLY and FYNNEI. Deletions cut 3 bases from V and 7 bases from J, with 7 bases between. CDR3 length: 12 amino acids. The CDR3 reads CASSDAANEQFF. CDR3 DNA: TGTGCCAGCAGTGACGCGGCGAATGAGCAGTTCTTC.